This TCR beta chain originates from a study of cytomegalovirus exposure and HLA in healthy donors. Primers included in the PCR were 60 Vbeta and 13 Jbeta primers. TCRdb's table, derived via immunoSEQ multiplex PCR, lists solely in-frame clones and lacks some. Altogether 100,000 to 120,000 clones are present, around 84% being singletons, with the ten largest covering around 1.3%. The CDR3 runs to 16 residues. The V gene's germline CDR1 is SGDLS and CDR2 YYNGEE. Trimming took 9 bases from V and 8 from J; bases not matched to a gene: 15. Sequencing used PBMCs. The TCR sequence derives from a man aged 25 to 40 in good health and CMV-seronegative. The gene calls are TRBV9 and TRBJ2-1; 12 positions agree with TRBD2. The CDR3 DNA reads TGTGCCACAGGGGGTAAACTAGCGGGAGGAGAGGATGAGCAGTTCTTC. This encodes CATGGKLAGGEDEQFF. Variable domain in full (rest from reference TRBV9 and TRBJ2-1): DSGVTQTPKHLITATGQRVTLRCSPRSGDLSVYWYQQSLDQGLQFLIQYYNGEERAKGNILERFSAQQFPDLHSELNLSSLELGDSALYFCATGGKLAGGEDEQFFGPGTRLTVL.